The 4 T cell receptor beta chains below come from one sample, sequenced in a study of identifying expanded T cells in peripheral blood (dated by TCRdb to the late 2010s). The library was produced with the immunoSEQ multiplex PCR assay. TCRdb obtained this table from immuneACCESS and retained in-frame rearrangements with V and J assigned. These tables miss some clones; where compared with another copy, unresolved V genes account for less than half of the shortfall, and the remainder is unexplained. The sample table records tens of thousands of clones; roughly 87% of these occur just once. The ten biggest clones cover 5.5% to 7% of the sample. The material sequenced was blood. The receptor source for this set is a person aged 18 to 70 in good health.

V is TRBV18 and J is TRBJ1-1; D gene uncertain. Germline assignment: CDR1 KGHSH and CDR2 LQKENI. The CDR3 runs 12 residues. V was trimmed by 6 bases and J by 3 bases, leaving 8 bases between them. The CDR3 here is CASSLVDTEAFF. The DNA of the CDR3 is TGTGCCAGCTCCCTGGTCGACACTGAAGCTTTCTTT.

J is TRBJ1-2 and V is TRBV7-9; TRBD1 agrees at 11 bases. The length of the CDR3 is 15 residues. Trimming cost V 4 bases and J 4 bases; bases outside gene matches: 5. Germline CDR1 is SEHNR and CDR2 is FQNEAQ (reference sequence). The CDR3 bases are TGTGCCAGCAGCTGGACAGGGGGCGGGCCCTATGGCTACACCTTC. This encodes CASSWTGGGPYGYTF. The whole variable domain, filled in from reference TRBV7-9 and TRBJ1-2, reads DTGVSQNPRHKITKRGQNVTFRCDPISEHNRLYWYRQTLGQGPEFLTYFQNEAQLEKSRLLSDRFSAERPKGSFSTLEIQRTEQGDSAMYLCASSWTGGGPYGYTFGSGTRLTVV.

V is TRBV19 and J is TRBJ1-1, with unresolved D. V lost 4 bases, J lost 3 bases, and 6 bases lay in between. The length of the CDR3 is 12 residues. CDR1 and CDR2 (germline): LNHDA, SQIVND (reference sequence). CDR3 DNA: TGTGCCAGTAGTACGCGGCACACTGAAGCTTTCTTT. Amino acids: CASSTRHTEAFF.

The chain recombines TRBV18 with TRBJ1-1; D call uncertain. V dropped 6 bases and J dropped 1 base, with 12 bases sitting between them. CDR1 is KGHSH and CDR2 is LQKENI in the germline V gene. There are 14 residues in the CDR3. The CDR3 DNA reads TGTGCCAGCTCGCCATCCCTAGGGAACACTGAAGCTTTCTTT. This codes for CASSPSLGNTEAFF.